These 5 T cell receptor beta chains were all obtained from the same sample, sequenced in a study of T cell responses to AZD1222 COVID-19 vaccine listed by TCRdb under 2021. The sample's time point, from its label and the paper: about 28 days (+/-7) after the second vaccine dose. Library method: the immunoSEQ multiplex PCR assay. TCRdb provides this immuneACCESS table in a form limited to in-frame rearrangements. Some clones are lacking; in checked studies, under half of them reflect an unresolved V gene, and why the rest are absent is not known. Counted in this sample were about 180,000 clones; nearly 95% of them appeared once. The top ten clonotypes cover about 1.9% of the sample. Material: peripheral blood, obtained 28 days after the second AZD1222 dose. The receptors come from an adult who received the AZD1222 COVID-19 vaccine.

The genes are TRBV6-2 or TRBV6-3 and TRBJ1-6; D is unresolved. This CDR3 spans 14 amino acids. Trimming shortened V by 2 bases and J by 4 bases, and 6 bases separated the two germline ends. Per the germline V gene, CDR1 is MNHEY and CDR2 is SVGEGT. The CDR3 nucleotides read TGTGCCAGCAGTTACGGTCGGTATAATTCACCCCTCCACTTT. Amino acid sequence: CASSYGRYNSPLHF.

The chain is built from TRBV20-1 and TRBJ2-5; D assignment may be TRBD1 or TRBD2 (5 bases each). The CDR3 is 12 amino acids. Germline CDR1 DFQATT, CDR2 SNEGSKA (reference sequence). The V and J ends lost 3 bases and 5 bases respectively, with 10 bases between them. The CDR3 DNA sequence: TGCAGTGCTAGTGATGGGGACGAGACCCAGTACTTC. It codes for CSASDGDETQYF.

This clone was observed a handful of times. V gene TRBV6-4 combines with J gene TRBJ2-1; 7 nucleotides match TRBD1. V trimming: 6 bases; J trimming: 11 bases; junction bases outside the gene matches: 7. The CDR3 sequence is 12 residues long. From germline, CDR1 is MRHNA and CDR2 SNTAGT. CDR3 region: CASRTGTDQQFF. CDR3 DNA sequence: TGTGCCAGCAGAACGGGGACAGACCAGCAGTTCTTC.

The chain links TRBV28 to TRBJ2-7, with a tentative D call TRBD2 (6 bases). This CDR3 is 13 amino acids long. V gave up 7 bases and J gave up 1 base, with 11 bases separating them. Germline V gene sequence: CDR1 MDHEN, CDR2 SYDVKM. The CDR3 here is CASMEGVSYEQYF. CDR3 bases: TGTGCCAGCATGGAGGGAGTATCCTACGAGCAGTACTTC.

The V gene is TRBV18, the J gene TRBJ2-1, with 9 bases matching TRBD1. V lost 5 bases to trimming and J lost 0 bases; unmatched junction nucleotides: 2. This CDR3 comprises 15 residues. Germline CDR1 and CDR2: KGHSH and LQKENI. CDR3 nucleotide sequence: TGTGCCAGCTCAACGACAGGGGGCTCCTACAATGAGCAGTTCTTC. It codes for CASSTTGGSYNEQFF.